The T cell receptor (beta chain) described here comes from a study of T cell responses to AZD1222 COVID-19 vaccine. Study-level information: Whether given at about 4 or about 12 weeks, second doses were pooled. Whole-study results and caveats: Two doses of AZD1222 preceded a rise in Spike-specific TCR breadth and depth. Clonal diversity was possibly underestimated, and white British individuals and females predominated among donors. Across the whole spike, CD4 TCRs peaked at regions 160-218 and 743-854.

Details on this clone: Its antigen is unidentified.

Assay used: immunoSEQ multiplex PCR; TCRdb lists only in-frame clones, some missing. Altogether more than 100,000 clones are present, around 90% being singletons, with the ten largest covering approximately 7%. Specimen: peripheral blood, collected on day 0 of AZD1222 vaccination. The TCR sequence derives from an adult in good health.

The CDR3 region has the DNA TGTGCCAGCAGGAAAATAGCGGGAGTTCGGGAGACCGGGGAGCTGTTTTTT. Its protein product is CASRKIAGVRETGELFF. This chain joins TRBV7-9 and TRBJ2-2; 9 positions match TRBD2. CDR3 size: 17 residues. V lost 6 bases, J lost 5 bases, and 13 bases stayed unmatched. CDR1 SEHNR and CDR2 FQNEAQ come from the germline V gene (reference sequence).